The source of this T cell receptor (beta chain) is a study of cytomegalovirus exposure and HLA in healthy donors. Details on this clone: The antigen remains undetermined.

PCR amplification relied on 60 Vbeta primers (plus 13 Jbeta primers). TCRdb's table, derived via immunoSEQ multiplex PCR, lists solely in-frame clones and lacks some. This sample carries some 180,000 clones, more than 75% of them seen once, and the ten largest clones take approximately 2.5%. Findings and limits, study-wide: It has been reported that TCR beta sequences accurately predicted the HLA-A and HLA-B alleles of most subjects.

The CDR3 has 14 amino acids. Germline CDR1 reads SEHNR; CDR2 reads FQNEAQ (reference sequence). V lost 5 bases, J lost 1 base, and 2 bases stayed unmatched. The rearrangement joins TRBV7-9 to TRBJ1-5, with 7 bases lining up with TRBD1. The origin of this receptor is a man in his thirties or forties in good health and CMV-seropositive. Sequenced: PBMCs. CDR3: CASSTTGSNQPQHF. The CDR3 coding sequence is TGTGCCAGCAGCACGACAGGGAGCAATCAGCCCCAGCATTTT.